This T cell receptor (beta chain) was recorded in a study of blood T cell repertoires in COVID-19. V shed 2 bases and J shed 1 base, with 5 bases lying between them. In germline, CDR1 is MDHEN, CDR2 SYDVKM. The CDR3 is 13 residues long. Assay used: immunoSEQ multiplex PCR; TCRdb lists only in-frame clones, some missing. This sample has more than 95,000 clones, with 80% to 90% found just once. The V gene is TRBV28, the J gene TRBJ1-1; D remains unclear. The sequencing input was peripheral blood. The receptor was isolated from a woman in her seventies with acute or convalescent COVID-19. CDR3 sequence reads: CASSLGRNTEAFF. The CDR3 DNA follows: TGTGCCAGCAGTTTAGGCAGGAACACTGAAGCTTTCTTT.